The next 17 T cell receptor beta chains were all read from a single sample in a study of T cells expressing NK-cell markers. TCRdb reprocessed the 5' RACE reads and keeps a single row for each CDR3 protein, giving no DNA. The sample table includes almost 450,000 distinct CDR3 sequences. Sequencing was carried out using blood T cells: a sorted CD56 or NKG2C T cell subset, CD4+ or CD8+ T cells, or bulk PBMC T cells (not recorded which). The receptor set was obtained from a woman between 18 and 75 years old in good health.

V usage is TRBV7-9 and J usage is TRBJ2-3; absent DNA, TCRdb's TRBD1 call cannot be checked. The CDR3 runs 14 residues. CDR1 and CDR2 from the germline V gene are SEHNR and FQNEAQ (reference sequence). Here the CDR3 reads CASSLFVGADTQYF.

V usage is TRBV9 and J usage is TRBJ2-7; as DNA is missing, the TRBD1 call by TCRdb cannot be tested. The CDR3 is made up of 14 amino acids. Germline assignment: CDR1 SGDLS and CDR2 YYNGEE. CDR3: CASSPARESYEQYF.

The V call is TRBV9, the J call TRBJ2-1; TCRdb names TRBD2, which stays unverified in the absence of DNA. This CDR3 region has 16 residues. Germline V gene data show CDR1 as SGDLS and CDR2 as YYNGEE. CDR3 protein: CASSAHSGADDNEQFF.

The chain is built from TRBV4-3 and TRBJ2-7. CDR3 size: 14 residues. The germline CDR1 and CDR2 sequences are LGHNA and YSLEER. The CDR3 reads CASSQARGLYEQYF.

CDR3 sequence reads: CASSDSLNEQFF. The V call is TRBV6-4, the J call TRBJ2-1. This CDR3 spans 12 amino acids. Germline lookup yields CDR1 MRHNA and CDR2 SNTAGT.

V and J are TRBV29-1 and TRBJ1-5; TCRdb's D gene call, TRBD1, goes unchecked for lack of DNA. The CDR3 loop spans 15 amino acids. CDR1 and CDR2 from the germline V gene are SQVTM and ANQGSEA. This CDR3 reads CSVRLGTISNQPQHF.

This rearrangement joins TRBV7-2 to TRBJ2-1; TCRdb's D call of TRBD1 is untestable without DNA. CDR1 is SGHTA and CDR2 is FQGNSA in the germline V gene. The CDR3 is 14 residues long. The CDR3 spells CASTSRATYNEQFF.

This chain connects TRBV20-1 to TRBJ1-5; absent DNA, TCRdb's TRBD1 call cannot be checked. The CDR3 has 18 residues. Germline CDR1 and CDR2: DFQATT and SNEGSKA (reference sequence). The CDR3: CSARGFGQALDSNQPQHF.

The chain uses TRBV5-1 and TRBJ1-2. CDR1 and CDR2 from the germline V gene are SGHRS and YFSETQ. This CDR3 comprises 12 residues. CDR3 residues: CASGRQDYGYTF.

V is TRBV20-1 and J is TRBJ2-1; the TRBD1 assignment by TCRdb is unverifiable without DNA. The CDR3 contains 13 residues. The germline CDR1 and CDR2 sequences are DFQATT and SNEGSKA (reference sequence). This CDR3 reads CSARRRDPREQFF.

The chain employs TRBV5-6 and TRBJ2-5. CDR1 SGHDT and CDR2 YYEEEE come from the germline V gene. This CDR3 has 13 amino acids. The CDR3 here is CASSLGTQETQYF.

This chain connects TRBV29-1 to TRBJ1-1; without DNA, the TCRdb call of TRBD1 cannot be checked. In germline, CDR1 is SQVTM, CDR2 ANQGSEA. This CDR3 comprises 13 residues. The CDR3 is CSVGSRDNTEAFF.

This CDR3 reads CATSRDLADTQYF. V gene TRBV15 combines with J gene TRBJ2-3; the TRBD2 assignment by TCRdb is unverifiable without DNA. Germline V CDR1 and CDR2: LNHNV, YYDKDF (reference sequence). The CDR3 spans 13 residues.

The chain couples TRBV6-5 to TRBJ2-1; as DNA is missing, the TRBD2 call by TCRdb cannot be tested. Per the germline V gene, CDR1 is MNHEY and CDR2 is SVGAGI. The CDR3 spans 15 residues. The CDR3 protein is CASRSSSAGLNEQFF.

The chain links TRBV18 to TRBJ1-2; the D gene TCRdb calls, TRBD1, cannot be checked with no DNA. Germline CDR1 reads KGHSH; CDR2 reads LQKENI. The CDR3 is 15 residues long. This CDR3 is CASSPRDRHSSGYTF.

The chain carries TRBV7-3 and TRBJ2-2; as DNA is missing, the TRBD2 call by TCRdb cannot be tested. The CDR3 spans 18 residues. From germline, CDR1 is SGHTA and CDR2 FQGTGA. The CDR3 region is CASSPGLAGDAHTGELFF.

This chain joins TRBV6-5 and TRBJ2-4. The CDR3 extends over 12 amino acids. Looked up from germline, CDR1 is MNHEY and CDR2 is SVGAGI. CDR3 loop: CASSSQGNIQYF.